Each of the 2 T cell receptor beta chains below was sequenced from the same sample in a study of blood T cells in healthy people across ages. Next came a second PCR, run for about 7 to 12 cycles, which used a sample-barcoded 5' primer along with a J-beta primer mix. One entry per CDR3 protein results from TCRdb running MiXCR on the 5' RACE reads. The sample consists of about 640,000 distinct CDR3 sequences, 58% of them appearing once. The sequenced sample consisted of blood. The receptors come from a man aged 55 to 69 in good health.

This clonotype came up once. The DNA is left out, because the CDR3 cannot be placed on it with certainty; the CDR3 is given as TCRdb lists it. The J gene is TRBJ1-2, the V gene TRBV20-1; no DNA check was done on the table's D call, TRBD1. Germline V gene sequence: CDR1 DFQATT, CDR2 SNEGSKA (reference sequence). 13 amino acids form the CDR3, both terminal residues included. This CDR3 reads CRTGQGTNYGCTF.

The chain carries TRBV10-3 and TRBJ2-5; a possible D gene is TRBD2 (7 bases). Trimming took off 8 bases at V and 1 base at J, with 14 bases between the two ends. The CDR3 loop spans 14 amino acids. Germline V gene lookup returns CDR1 ENHRY and CDR2 SYGVKD. For the CDR3, the DNA is TGTGCCATCGATGGGGGGGGCAGCCAAGAGACCCAGTACTTC. This gives the protein CAIDGGGSQETQYF.